One and the same sample provided the 4 T cell receptor beta chains below, sequenced in a study of CD8+ T cells in alopecia areata. The treatment here: oral pan-JAK inhibitor, 5-10 mg twice daily. As the sequencing template, cDNA was produced by extracting RNA and reverse transcribing it. Sequencing used immunoSEQ multiplex PCR; TCRdb keeps in-frame clones, though not all of them. The sample lists about 190,000 clones, roughly three fifths occurring once. The specimen was CD4+ T cells sorted from blood, collected at week 4, from a patient treated with tofacitinib. Every receptor here comes from a human donor with alopecia areata.

This chain joins TRBV9 and TRBJ2-3; perhaps TRBD2 as D (5 bases). Germline CDR1 SGDLS, CDR2 YYNGEE. Trimming cost V 4 bases and J 0 bases, with 15 bases left between them. CDR3 size: 16 residues. The CDR3 protein is CASSPRGWESTDTQYF. The CDR3 nucleotides read TGTGCCAGCAGCCCTCGAGGGTGGGAAAGCACAGATACGCAGTATTTT.

This chain joins TRBV25-1 and TRBJ2-7, with 9 positions matching TRBD1. This CDR3 spans 14 amino acids. The V and J ends lost 5 bases and 5 bases, in that order; junction bases with no gene match: 7. CDR1 and CDR2 from the germline V gene are MGHDK and SYGVNS. The CDR3 here is CASSHRGRVDEQYF. CDR3 in DNA: TGTGCCAGCAGTCACAGGGGGCGCGTCGACGAGCAGTACTTC.

V gene TRBV11-1 combines with J gene TRBJ2-5, with a possible D match to TRBD1 (5 bases). Germline lookup yields CDR1 SGHAT and CDR2 FQDESV (reference sequence). V dropped 5 bases and J dropped 5 bases, with 15 bases sitting between them. This CDR3 is built from 14 residues. CDR3 DNA: TGTGCCAGCAGCGGCAGGGTTTCCCGGGAGACCCAGTACTTC. The encoded protein is CASSGRVSRETQYF.

In this sample, this clone turned up a few times. V and J are TRBV4-2 and TRBJ2-5, with 10 nucleotides matching TRBD2. The germline gives CDR1 LGHNA, CDR2 YNFKEQ. Losses at the gene ends were 0 bases for V and 1 base for J; bases not matched to a gene: 5. The CDR3 totals 17 residues. DNA of the CDR3: TGTGCCAGCAGCCAAGATCCCAGCGGGGGGGGCCAAGAGACCCAGTACTTC. It encodes CASSQDPSGGGQETQYF.